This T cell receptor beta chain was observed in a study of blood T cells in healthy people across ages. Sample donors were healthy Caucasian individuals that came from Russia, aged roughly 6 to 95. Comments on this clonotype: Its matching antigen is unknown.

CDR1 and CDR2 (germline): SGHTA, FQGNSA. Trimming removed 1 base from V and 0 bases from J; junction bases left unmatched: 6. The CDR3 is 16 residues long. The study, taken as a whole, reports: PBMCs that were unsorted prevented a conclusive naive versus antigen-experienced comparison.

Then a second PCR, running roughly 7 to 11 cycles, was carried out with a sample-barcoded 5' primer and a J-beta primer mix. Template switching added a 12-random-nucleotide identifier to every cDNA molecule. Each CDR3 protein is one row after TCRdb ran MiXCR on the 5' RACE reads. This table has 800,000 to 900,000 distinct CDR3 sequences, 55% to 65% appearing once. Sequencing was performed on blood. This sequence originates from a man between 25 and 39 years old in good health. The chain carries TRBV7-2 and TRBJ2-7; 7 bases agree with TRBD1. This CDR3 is CASSLGQGRSSYEQYF. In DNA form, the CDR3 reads TGTGCCAGCAGCTTAGGACAGGGACGAAGCTCCTACGAGCAGTACTTC.